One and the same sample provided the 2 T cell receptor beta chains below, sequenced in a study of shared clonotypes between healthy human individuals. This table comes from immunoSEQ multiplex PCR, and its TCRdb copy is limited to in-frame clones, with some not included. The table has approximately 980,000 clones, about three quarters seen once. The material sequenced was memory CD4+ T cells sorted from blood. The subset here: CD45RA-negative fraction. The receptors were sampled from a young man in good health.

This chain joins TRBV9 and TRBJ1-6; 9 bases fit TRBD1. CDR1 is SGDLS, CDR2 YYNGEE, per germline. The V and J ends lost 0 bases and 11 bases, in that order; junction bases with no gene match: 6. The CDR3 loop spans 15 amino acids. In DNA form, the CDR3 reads TGTGCCAGCAGCGTAGCGGGGACAGGGTCCACACCCCTCCACTTT. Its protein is CASSVAGTGSTPLHF.

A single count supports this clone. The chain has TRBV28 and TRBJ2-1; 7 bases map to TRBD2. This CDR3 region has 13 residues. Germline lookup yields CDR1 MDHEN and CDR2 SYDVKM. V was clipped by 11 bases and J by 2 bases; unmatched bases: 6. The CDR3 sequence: CAAGGFAYNEQFF. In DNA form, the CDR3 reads TGTGCCGCCGGGGGGTTCGCCTACAATGAGCAGTTCTTC.